The clone carrying this T cell receptor beta chain was recorded a few times. The sample belongs to a study of preoperative IRX-2 immunotherapy in early breast cancer. The germline V gene encodes CDR1 SQVTM and CDR2 ANQGSEA. V lost 6 bases to trimming and J lost 5 bases; unmatched junction nucleotides: 2. This CDR3 has 13 residues. Treatment specified: preoperative locoregional IRX-2 cytokine immunotherapy. Patients received preoperative, locoregional IRX-2 cytokine immunotherapy in a phase Ib study. Produced via immunoSEQ multiplex PCR; TCRdb's table is partial and in-frame only. Of tens of thousands of clones detected, 65% to 90% appear once; the ten largest clones hold approximately 1.5%.

The sample in question was lymph node tissue, obtained after IRX-2 immunotherapy. This TCR came from a human donor with breast cancer. J is TRBJ1-6 and V is TRBV29-1, with TRBD1 matching 9 bases. CDR3: CSVRQGDNSPLHF. The CDR3 region has the DNA TGCAGCGTCCGACAGGGGGATAATTCACCCCTCCACTTT.